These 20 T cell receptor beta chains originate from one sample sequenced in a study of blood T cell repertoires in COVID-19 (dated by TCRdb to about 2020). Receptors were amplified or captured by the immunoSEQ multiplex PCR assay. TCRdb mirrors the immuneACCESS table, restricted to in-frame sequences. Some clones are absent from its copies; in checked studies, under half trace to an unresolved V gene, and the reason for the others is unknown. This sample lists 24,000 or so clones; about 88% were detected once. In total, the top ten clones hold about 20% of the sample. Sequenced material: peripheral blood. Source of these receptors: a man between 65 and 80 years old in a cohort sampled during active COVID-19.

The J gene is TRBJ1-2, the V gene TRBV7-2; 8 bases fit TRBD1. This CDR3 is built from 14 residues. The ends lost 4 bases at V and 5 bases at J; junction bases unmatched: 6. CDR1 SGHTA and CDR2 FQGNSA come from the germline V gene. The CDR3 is CASSSQQGVYGYTF. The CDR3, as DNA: TGTGCCAGCAGCTCCCAACAGGGGGTTTATGGCTACACCTTC. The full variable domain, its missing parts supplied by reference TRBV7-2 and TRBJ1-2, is GAGVSQSPSNKVTEKGKDVELRCDPISGHTALYWYRQSLGQGLEFLIYFQGNSAPDKSGLPSDRFSAERTGGSVSTLTIQRTQQEDSAVYLCASSSQQGVYGYTFGSGTRLTVV.

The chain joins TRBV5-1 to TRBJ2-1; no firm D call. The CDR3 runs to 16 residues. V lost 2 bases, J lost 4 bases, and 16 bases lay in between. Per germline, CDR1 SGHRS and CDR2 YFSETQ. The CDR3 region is CASSLARTTAYNEQFF. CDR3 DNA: TGCGCCAGCAGCTTAGCGCGAACTACCGCATACAATGAGCAGTTCTTC.

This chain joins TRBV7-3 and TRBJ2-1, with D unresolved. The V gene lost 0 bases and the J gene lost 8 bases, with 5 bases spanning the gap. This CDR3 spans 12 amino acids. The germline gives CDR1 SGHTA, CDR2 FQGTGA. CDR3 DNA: TGTGCCAGCAGCTTAACCAGCGATGAGCAGTTCTTC. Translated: CASSLTSDEQFF.

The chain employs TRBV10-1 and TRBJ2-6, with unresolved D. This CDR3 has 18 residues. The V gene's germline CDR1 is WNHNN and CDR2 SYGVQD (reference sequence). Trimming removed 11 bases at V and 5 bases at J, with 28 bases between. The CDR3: CAAVNLKDRKSRANVLTF. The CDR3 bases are TGCGCCGCAGTAAATCTGAAAGATCGCAAAAGTCGGGCCAACGTCCTGACTTTC.

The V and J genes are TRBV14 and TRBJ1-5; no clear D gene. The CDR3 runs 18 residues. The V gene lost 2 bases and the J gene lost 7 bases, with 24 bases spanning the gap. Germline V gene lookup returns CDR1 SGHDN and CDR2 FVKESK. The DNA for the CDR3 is TGTGCCAGCAGCCAAACCGGATCCGGCCCTGCGGGAATCCAGCCCCAGCATTTT. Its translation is CASSQTGSGPAGIQPQHF.

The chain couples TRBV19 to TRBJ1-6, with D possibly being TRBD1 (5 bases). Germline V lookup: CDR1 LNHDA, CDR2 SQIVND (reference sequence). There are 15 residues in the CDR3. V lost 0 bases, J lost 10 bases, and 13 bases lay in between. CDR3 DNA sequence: TGTGCCAGTAGTATAGATCTTGGGGGAGGATCACCCCTCCACTTT. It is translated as CASSIDLGGGSPLHF.

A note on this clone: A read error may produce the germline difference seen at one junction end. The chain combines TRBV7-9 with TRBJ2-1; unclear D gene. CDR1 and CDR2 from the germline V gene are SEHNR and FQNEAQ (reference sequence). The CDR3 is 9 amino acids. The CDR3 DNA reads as TGTGCCAGCAGCTTAGGGGCACTCTTC. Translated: CASSLGALF.

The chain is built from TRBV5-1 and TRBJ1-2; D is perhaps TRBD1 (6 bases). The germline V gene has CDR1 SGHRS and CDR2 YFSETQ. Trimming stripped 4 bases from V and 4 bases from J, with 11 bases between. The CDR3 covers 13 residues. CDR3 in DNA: TGCGCCAGCAGCAAGGACAGTCTCTATGGCTACACCTTC. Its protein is CASSKDSLYGYTF.

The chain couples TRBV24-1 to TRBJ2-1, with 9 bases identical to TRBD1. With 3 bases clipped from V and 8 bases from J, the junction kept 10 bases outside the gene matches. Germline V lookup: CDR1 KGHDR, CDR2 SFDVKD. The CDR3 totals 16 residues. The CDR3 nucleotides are TGTGCCACCAGTGATGTCGGGACAGGGATAAGGTATGAGCAGTTCTTC. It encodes CATSDVGTGIRYEQFF.

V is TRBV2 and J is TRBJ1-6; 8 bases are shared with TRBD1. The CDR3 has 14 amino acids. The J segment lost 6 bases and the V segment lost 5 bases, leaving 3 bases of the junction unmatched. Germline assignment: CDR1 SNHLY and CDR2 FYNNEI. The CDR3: CASSRTGPNSPLHF. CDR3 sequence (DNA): TGTGCCAGCAGTCGGACAGGGCCTAATTCACCCCTCCACTTT.

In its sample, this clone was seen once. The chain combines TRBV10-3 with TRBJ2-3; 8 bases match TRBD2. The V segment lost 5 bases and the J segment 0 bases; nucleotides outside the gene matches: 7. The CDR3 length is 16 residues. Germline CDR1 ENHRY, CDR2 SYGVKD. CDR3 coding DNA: TGTGCCATCAGTTGGCAGCGGGGGTCTAGCACAGATACGCAGTATTTT. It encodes CAISWQRGSSTDTQYF.

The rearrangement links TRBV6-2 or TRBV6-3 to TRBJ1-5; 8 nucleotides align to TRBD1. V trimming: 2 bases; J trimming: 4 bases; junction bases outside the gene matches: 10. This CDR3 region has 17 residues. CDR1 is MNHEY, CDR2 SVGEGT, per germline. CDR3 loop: CASSYGSGQGRNQPQHF. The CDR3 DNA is TGTGCCAGCAGTTACGGATCTGGACAGGGTAGGAATCAGCCCCAGCATTTT.

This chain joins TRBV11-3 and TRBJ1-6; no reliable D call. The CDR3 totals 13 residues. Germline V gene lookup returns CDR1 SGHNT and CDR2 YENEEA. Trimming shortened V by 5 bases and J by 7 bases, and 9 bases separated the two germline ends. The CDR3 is CASSLRLNSPLHF. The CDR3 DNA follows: TGTGCCAGCAGCCTTCGTTTGAATTCACCCCTCCACTTT.

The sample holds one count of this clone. The CDR3 DNA sequence: TGCGCCAGCAGCCAGCTCGGACAGCGTGGGTACGAGCAGTACTTC. Amino acid sequence: CASSQLGQRGYEQYF. The V call is TRBV4-3, the J call TRBJ2-7, with D perhaps TRBD1 (6 bases). The CDR3 sequence is 15 residues long. From germline, CDR1 is LGHNA and CDR2 YSLEER. Trimming left V 3 bases short and J 4 bases short, with 16 bases between.

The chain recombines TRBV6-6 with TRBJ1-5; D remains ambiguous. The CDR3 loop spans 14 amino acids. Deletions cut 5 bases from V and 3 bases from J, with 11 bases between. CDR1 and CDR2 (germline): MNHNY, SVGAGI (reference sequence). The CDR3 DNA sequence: TGTGCCAGCAGTAGACAATCACCCAATCAGCCCCAGCATTTT. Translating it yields CASSRQSPNQPQHF.

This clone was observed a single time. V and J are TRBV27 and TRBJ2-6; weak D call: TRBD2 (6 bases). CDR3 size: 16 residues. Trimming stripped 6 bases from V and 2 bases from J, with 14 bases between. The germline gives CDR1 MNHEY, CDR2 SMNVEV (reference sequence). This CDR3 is CASSLRGTTGANVLTF. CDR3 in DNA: TGTGCCAGCAGCCTTCGGGGGACGACTGGGGCCAACGTCCTGACTTTC.

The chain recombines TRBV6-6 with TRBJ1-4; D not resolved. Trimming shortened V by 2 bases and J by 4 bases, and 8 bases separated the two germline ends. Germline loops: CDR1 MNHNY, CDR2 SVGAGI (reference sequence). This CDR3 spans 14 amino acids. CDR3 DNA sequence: TGTGCCAGCAGTTACGAGAGGAATAATGAAAAACTGTTTTTT. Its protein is CASSYERNNEKLFF.

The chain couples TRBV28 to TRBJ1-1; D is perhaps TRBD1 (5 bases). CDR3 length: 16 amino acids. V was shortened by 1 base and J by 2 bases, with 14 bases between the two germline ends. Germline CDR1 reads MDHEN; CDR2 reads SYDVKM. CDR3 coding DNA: TGTGCCAGCAGTTTATACCGAACAGGCTTTAACACTGAAGCTTTCTTT. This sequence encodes CASSLYRTGFNTEAFF.

CDR3 residues: CASSAMGGEGPYNEQFF. The CDR3 region has the DNA TGTGCCAGCAGCGCTATGGGAGGGGAGGGCCCCTACAATGAGCAGTTCTTC. The genes are TRBV7-3 and TRBJ2-1; TRBD2 agrees at 7 bases. CDR1 and CDR2 (germline): SGHTA, FQGTGA. V trimming: 5 bases; J trimming: 2 bases; junction bases outside the gene matches: 12. The CDR3 is made up of 17 amino acids.

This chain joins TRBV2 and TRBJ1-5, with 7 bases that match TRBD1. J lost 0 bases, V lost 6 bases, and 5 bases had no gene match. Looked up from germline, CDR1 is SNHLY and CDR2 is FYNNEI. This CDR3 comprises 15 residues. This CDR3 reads CASRVDRNSNQPQHF. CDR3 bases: TGTGCCAGCAGGGTGGACAGGAATAGCAATCAGCCCCAGCATTTT.